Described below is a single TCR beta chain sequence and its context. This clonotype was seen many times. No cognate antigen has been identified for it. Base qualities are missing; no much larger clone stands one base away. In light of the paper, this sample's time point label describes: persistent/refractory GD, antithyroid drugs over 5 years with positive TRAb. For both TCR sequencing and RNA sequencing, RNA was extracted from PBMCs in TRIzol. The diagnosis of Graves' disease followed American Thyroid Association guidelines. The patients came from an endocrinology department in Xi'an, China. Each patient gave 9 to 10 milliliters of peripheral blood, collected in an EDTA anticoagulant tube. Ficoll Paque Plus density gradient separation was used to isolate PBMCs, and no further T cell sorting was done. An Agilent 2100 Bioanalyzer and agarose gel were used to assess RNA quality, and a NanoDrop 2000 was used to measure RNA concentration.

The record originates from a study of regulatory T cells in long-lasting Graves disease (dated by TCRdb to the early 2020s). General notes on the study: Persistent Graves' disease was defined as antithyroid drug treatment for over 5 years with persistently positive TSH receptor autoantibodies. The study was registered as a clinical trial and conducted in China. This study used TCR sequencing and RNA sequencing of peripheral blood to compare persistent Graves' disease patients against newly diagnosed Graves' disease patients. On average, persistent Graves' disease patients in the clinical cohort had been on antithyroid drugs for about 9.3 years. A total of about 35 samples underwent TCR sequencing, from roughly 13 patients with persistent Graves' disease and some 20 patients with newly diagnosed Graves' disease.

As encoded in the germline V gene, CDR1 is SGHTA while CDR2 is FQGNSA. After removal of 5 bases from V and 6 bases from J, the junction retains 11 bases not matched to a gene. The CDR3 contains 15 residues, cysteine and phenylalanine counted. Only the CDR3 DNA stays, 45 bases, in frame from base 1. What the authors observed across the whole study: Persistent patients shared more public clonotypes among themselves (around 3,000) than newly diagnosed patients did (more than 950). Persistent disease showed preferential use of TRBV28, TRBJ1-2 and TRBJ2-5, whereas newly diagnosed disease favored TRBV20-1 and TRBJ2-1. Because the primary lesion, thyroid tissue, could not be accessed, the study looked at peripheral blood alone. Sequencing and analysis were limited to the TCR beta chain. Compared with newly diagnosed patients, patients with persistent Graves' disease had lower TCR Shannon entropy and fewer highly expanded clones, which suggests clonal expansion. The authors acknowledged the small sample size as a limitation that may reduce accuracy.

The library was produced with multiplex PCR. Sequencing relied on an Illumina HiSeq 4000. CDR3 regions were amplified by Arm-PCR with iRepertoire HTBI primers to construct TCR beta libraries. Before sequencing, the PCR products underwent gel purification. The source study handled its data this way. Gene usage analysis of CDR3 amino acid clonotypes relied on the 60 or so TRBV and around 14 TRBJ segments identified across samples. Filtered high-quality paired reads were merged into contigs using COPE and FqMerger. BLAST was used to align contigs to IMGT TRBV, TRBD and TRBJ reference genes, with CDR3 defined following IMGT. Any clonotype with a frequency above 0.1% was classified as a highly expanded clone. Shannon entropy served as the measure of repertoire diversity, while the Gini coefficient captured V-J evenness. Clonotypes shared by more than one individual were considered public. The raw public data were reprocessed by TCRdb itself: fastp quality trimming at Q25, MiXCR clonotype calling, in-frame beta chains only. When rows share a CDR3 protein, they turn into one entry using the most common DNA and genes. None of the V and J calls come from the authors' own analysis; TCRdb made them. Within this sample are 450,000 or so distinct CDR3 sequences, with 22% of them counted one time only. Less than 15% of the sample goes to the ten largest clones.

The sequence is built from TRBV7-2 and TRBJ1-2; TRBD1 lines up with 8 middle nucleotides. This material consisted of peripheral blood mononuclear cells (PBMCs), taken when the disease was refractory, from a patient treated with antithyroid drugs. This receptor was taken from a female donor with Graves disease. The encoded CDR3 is CASSPSQGAIHGYTF. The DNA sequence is TGTGCCAGCAGCCCCAGTCAGGGGGCGATACATGGCTACACCTTC. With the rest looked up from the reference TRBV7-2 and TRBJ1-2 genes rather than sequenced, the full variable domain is GAGVSQSPSNKVTEKGKDVELRCDPISGHTALYWYRQSLGQGLEFLIYFQGNSAPDKSGLPSDRFSAERTGGSVSTLTIQRTQQEDSAVYLCASSPSQGAIHGYTFGSGTRLTVV.